This entry features one T cell receptor (beta chain) sequence. Clones were read by immunoSEQ multiplex PCR, and TCRdb kept only the in-frame ones, dropping some. The sample has roughly 290,000 clones; 70% to 90% are singletons. This specimen belongs to a study of blood T cell repertoires in COVID-19. Assignments of participants to cohorts depended upon their own reported clinical history. This CDR3 is built from 12 residues. In germline, CDR1 is SGHRS, CDR2 YFSETQ. V shed 4 bases and J shed 9 bases, with 11 bases lying between them. The sequence was collected from a woman aged 30 to 39 who had recovered from COVID-19. This chain links TRBV5-1 with TRBJ2-1; D possibly corresponds to TRBD1 (6 bases). The specimen sequenced was PBMCs or T cells enriched from blood (not recorded which). Here the CDR3 DNA reads TGCGCCAGCAGCAACGAGGGGGTTGAGCAGTTCTTC. Translating it yields CASSNEGVEQFF.